This T cell receptor (beta chain) was sequenced during a study of T cell changes during pregnancy in multiple sclerosis. Produced via immunoSEQ multiplex PCR; TCRdb's table is partial and in-frame only. Among roughly 46,000 clones listed, around 93% were seen once. The sample consisted of CD8+ T cells from peripheral blood mononuclear cells, taken after pregnancy. The receptor was derived from a female donor with multiple sclerosis, enrolled in a pregnancy study.

This CDR3 is CAISEPDRVYEQYF. The CDR3 DNA is TGTGCCATCAGTGAGCCGGACAGGGTCTACGAGCAGTACTTC. The rearrangement joins TRBV10-3 to TRBJ2-7; 8 bases fit TRBD1. Germline values: CDR1 ENHRY, CDR2 SYGVKD. The J segment lost 3 bases and the V segment lost 2 bases, leaving 3 bases of the junction unmatched. The CDR3 runs to 14 residues.